This section outlines one T cell receptor (beta chain) sequence together with its context. The authors ran the assay at deep level. Only in-frame clones appear in the TCRdb table, and some are missing; sequencing was by immunoSEQ multiplex PCR. The sample lists some 2,000,000 clones, about 95% occurring once. Only CD45RO-negative cells positively selected for CCR7 counted as naive CD8 cells, so terminally differentiated effector memory CD45RA+ cells were excluded. This record comes from a study of shared clonotypes between healthy human individuals. The sequence was collected from a man aged 18 to 29 in good health. The sequenced material came from naive CD8+ T cells sorted from blood.

The CDR3 protein is CASSAPNSGFEQYF. Written as DNA, the CDR3 is TGTGCCAGCAGCGCGCCTAATAGCGGGTTCGAGCAGTACTTC. The genes are TRBV7-9 and TRBJ2-7, with 7 nucleotides matching TRBD2. The trim removed 5 bases at V and 6 bases at J, leaving 10 bases unmatched. The CDR3 runs 14 residues. From germline, CDR1 is SEHNR and CDR2 FQNEAQ (reference sequence).